What follows are 3 T cell receptor beta chains derived from one specimen sequenced in a study of blood T cell repertoires in COVID-19. Here immunoSEQ multiplex PCR was the method, and the copy in TCRdb shows in-frame clones only, minus some. The sample has fewer than 180,000 clones; 84% are singletons. Sequenced input: peripheral blood. Source of these receptors: a man in his 70s with acute or convalescent COVID-19.

The CDR3 region is CASMGRTAVEKLFF. The CDR3 nucleotides are TGTGCCAGCATGGGACGGACAGCGGTTGAAAAACTGTTTTTT. The J gene is TRBJ1-4, the V gene TRBV5-5, with D perhaps matching TRBD1 (6 bases). The germline V gene encodes CDR1 SGHKS and CDR2 YYEKEE (reference sequence). V was shortened by 6 bases and J by 7 bases, with 16 bases between the two germline ends. The CDR3 contains 14 residues.

DNA for the CDR3: TGTGCCAGTAACCCCCCCTACAACACCGGGGAGCTGTTTTTT. Translated: CASNPPYNTGELFF. The J gene is TRBJ2-2, the V gene TRBV19, with unresolved D. This CDR3 is built from 14 residues. Germline V gives CDR1 LNHDA, CDR2 SQIVND (reference sequence). The ends were cut back, 7 bases at V and 2 bases at J, with 11 bases in the middle. Drawing the rest from reference TRBV19 and TRBJ2-2, the complete variable domain is DGGITQSPKYLFRKEGQNVTLSCEQNLNHDAMYWYRQDPGQGLRLIYYSQIVNDFQKGDIAEGYSVSREKKESFPLTVTSAQKNPTAFYLCASNPPYNTGELFFGEGSRLTVL.

This clone was found a few times. The chain couples TRBV18 to TRBJ2-2; no clear D gene. Per the germline V gene, CDR1 is KGHSH and CDR2 is LQKENI. The ends were cut back, 1 base at V and 3 bases at J, with 9 bases in the middle. The CDR3 totals 15 residues. The CDR3 nucleotides are TGTGCCAGCTCACCACGGGCTACAGACACCGGGGAGCTGTTTTTT. Its translation is CASSPRATDTGELFF.